This TCR beta chain was recovered during a study of control samples from healthy donors and cancer patients. TCRdb's table, derived via immunoSEQ multiplex PCR, lists solely in-frame clones and lacks some. The sample has 100,000 to 150,000 clones, around 92% seen once; the top ten hold 2.1%. CDR3 length: 12 residues. Trimming stripped 5 bases from V and 3 bases from J, with 8 bases between. Germline V gene lookup returns CDR1 SEHNR and CDR2 FQNEAQ (reference sequence). What was sequenced was blood. The chain uses TRBV7-9 and TRBJ2-7; D perhaps matches TRBD2 (5 bases). The sequence was collected from a woman between 50 and 59 years old in good health. DNA of the CDR3: TGTGCCAGCAGCCGGGATATCTACGAGCAGTACTTC. This sequence encodes CASSRDIYEQYF.